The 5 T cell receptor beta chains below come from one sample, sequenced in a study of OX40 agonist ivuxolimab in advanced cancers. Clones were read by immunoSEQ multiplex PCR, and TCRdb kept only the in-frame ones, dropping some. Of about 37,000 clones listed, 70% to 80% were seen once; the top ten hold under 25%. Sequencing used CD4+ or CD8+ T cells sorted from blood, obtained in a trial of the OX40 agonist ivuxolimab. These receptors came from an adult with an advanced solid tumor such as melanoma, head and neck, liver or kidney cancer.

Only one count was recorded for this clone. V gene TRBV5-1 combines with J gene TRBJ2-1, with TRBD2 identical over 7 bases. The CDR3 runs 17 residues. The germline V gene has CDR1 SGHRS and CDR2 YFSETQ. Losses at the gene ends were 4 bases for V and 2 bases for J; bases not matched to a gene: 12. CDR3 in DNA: TGCGCCAGCAGCCGAGGGGCCGGGGAGGGGACCTACAATGAGCAGTTCTTC. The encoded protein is CASSRGAGEGTYNEQFF.

The CDR3 DNA is TGTGCCAGCAGCTGGGGGACAGGGGGCAATCAGCCCCAGCATTTT. Amino acid sequence: CASSWGTGGNQPQHF. The genes are TRBV7-2 and TRBJ1-5; 10 bases align to TRBD1. The CDR3 loop spans 15 amino acids. The germline V gene has CDR1 SGHTA and CDR2 FQGNSA. V lost 4 bases, J lost 2 bases, and 2 bases stayed unmatched. Full variable domain (rest looked up from reference TRBV7-2 and TRBJ1-5): GAGVSQSPSNKVTEKGKDVELRCDPISGHTALYWYRQSLGQGLEFLIYFQGNSAPDKSGLPSDRFSAERTGGSVSTLTIQRTQQEDSAVYLCASSWGTGGNQPQHFGDGTRLSIL.

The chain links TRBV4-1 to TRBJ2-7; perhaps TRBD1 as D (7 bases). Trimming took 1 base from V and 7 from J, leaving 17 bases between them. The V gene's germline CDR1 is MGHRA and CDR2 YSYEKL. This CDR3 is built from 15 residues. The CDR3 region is CASSQGPSGGREQYF. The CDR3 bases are TGCGCCAGCAGCCAAGGCCCGTCAGGGGGGAGAGAGCAGTACTTC.

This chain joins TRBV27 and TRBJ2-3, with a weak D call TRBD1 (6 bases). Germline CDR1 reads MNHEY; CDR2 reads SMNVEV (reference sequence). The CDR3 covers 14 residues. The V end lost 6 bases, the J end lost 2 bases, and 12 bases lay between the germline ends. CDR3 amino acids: CASSPDRNTDTQYF. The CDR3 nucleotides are TGTGCCAGCAGCCCTGACAGGAACACAGATACGCAGTATTTT.

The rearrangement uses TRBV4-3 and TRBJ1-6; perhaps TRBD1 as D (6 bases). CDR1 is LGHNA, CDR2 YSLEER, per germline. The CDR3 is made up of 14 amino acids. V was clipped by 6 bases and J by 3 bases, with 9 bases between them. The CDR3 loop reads CASSPTGYNSPLHF. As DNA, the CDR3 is TGCGCCAGCAGTCCGACAGGCTATAATTCACCCCTCCACTTT.